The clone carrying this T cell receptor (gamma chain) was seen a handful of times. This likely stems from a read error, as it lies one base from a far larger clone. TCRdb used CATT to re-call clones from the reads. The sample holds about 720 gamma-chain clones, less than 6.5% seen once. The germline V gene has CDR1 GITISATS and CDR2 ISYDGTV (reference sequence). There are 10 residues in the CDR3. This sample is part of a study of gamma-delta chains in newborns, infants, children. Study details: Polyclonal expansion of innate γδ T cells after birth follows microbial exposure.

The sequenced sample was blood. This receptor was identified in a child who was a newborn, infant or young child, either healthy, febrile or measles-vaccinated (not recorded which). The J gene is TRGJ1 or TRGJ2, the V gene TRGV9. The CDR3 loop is CAFWEEGKLF. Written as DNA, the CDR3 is TGTGCCTTTTGGGAAGAGGGGAAACTCTTT.